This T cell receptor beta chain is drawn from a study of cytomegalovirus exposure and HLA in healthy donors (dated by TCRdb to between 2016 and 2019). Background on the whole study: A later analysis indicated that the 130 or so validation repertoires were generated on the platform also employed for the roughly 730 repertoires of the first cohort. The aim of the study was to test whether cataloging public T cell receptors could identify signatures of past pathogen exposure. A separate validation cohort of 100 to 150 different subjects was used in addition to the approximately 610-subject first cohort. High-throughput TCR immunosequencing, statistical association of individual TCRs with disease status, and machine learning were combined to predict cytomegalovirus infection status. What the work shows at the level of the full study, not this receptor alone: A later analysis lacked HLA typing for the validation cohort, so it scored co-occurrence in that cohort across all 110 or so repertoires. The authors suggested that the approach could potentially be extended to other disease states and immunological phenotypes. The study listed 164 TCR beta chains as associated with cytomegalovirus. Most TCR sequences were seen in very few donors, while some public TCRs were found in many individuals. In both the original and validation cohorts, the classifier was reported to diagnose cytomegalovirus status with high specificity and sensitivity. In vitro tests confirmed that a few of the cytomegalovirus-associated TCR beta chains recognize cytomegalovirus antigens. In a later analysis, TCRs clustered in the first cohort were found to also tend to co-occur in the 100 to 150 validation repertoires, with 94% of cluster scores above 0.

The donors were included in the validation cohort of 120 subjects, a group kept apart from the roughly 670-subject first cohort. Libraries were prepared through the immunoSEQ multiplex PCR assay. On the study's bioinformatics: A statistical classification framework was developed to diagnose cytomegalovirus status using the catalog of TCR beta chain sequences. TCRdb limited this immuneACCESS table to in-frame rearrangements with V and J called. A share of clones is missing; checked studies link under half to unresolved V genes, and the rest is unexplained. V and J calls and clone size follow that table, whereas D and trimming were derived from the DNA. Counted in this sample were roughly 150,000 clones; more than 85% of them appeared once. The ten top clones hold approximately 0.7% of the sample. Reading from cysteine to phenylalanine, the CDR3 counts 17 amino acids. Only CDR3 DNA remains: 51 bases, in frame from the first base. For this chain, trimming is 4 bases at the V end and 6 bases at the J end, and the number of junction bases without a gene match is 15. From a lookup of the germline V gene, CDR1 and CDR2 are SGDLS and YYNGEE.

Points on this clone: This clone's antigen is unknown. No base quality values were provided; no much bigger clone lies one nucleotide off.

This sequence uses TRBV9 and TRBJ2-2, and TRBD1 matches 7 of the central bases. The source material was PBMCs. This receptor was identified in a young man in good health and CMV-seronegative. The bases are TGTGCCAGCAGCCTAACTCTATCCGGGACAGTCCCCGGGGAGCTGTTTTTT. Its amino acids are CASSLTLSGTVPGELFF. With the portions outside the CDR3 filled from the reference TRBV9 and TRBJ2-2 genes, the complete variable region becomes DSGVTQTPKHLITATGQRVTLRCSPRSGDLSVYWYQQSLDQGLQFLIQYYNGEERAKGNILERFSAQQFPDLHSELNLSSLELGDSALYFCASSLTLSGTVPGELFFGEGSRLTVL.